This T cell receptor (beta chain) was recorded in a study of regulatory T cells in long-lasting Graves disease. General observations from the study: TRBV28, TRBJ1-2 and TRBJ2-5 were favored in persistent disease. Persistent Graves' patients showed less TCR diversity than newly diagnosed patients showed.

Trimming cost V 10 bases and J 6 bases; bases outside gene matches: 18. The length of the CDR3 is 16 residues. CDR1 MNHNS and CDR2 SASEGT come from the germline V gene. Concerning this clonotype itself: No antigen is known for it.

Building the TCR beta libraries relied on iRepertoire HTBI primers, and CDR3 regions underwent Arm-PCR. TCRdb reprocessed the multiplex PCR reads with MiXCR, giving one entry per CDR3 protein. The sample lists approximately 400,000 distinct CDR3 sequences, roughly a quarter occurring once. Specified time point: persistent/refractory GD, antithyroid drugs over 5 years with positive TRAb. With RNA extracted from PBMCs as input, the TCR library was made. Patient provenance is recorded as an endocrinology department in Xi'an, China. Each patient gave 7 to 9 milliliters of EDTA-anticoagulated peripheral blood.

The source was peripheral blood mononuclear cells (PBMCs), collected when the disease was refractory, from a patient treated with antithyroid drugs. The chain combines TRBV6-1 with TRBJ2-7; 10 bases fit TRBD2. The TCR sequence derives from a female donor with Graves disease. The CDR3 bases are TGTGCCACCCTGGGGCTAGCGGGAGCCCTCGAGGGCGAGCAGTACTTC. This translates into CATLGLAGALEGEQYF.